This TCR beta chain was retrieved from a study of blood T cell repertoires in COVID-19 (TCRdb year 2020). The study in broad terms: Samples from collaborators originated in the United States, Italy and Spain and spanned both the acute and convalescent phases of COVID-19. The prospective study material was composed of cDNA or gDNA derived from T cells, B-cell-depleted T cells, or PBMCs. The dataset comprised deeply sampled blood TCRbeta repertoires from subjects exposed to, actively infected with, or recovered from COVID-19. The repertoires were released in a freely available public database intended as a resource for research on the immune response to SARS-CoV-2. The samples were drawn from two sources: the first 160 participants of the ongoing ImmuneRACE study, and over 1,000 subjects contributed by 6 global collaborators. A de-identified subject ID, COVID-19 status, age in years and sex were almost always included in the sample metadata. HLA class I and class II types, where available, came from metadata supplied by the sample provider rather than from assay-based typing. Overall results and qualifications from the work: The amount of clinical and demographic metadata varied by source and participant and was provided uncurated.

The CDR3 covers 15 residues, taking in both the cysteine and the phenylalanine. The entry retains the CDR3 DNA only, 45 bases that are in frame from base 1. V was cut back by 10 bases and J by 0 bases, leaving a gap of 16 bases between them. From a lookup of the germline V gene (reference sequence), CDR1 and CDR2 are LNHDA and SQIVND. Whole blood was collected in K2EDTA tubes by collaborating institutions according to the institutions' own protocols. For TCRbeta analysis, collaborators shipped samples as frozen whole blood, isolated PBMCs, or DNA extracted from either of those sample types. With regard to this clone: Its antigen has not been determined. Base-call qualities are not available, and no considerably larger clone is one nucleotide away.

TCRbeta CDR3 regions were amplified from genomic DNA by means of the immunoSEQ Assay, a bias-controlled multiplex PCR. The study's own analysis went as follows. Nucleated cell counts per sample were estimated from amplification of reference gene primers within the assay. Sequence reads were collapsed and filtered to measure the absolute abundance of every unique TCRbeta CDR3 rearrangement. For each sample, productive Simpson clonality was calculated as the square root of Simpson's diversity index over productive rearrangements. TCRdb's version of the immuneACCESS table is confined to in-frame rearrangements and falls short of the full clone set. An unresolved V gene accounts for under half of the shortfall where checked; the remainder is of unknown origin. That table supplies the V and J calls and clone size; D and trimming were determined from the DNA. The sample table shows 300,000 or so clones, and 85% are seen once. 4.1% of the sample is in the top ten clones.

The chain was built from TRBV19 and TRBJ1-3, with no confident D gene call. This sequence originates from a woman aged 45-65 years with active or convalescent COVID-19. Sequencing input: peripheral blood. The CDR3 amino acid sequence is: CATERARHSGNTIYF. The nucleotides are TGTGCCACCGAGAGGGCGAGGCACTCTGGAAACACCATATATTTT.